The entry that follows covers one T cell receptor beta chain sequence. The ends were cut back, 1 base at V and 4 bases at J, with 11 bases in the middle. CDR3 length: 15 residues. Germline lookup yields CDR1 LGHNA and CDR2 YSLEER. The source of the sample is a study of blood T cell repertoires in COVID-19. Profiled with immunoSEQ multiplex PCR; TCRdb holds only in-frame clones, not every one. The sample has 75,000 to 100,000 clones, around 75% seen once; the top ten hold approximately 25%. The rearrangement uses TRBV4-3 and TRBJ1-3, with a possible D match to TRBD1 (6 bases). The source of this sequence is a man between 65 and 80 years old with acute or convalescent COVID-19. Sequencing was carried out using peripheral blood. The CDR3 coding sequence is TGCGCCAGCAGCCAAGTGCGGGGGCTAGGAAACACCATATATTTT. Protein sequence: CASSQVRGLGNTIYF.